This paragraph covers one TCR beta chain sequence. These data belong to a study of blood T cell repertoires in COVID-19. Trimming cost V 7 bases and J 6 bases, with 11 bases left between them. The germline gives CDR1 GTSNPN, CDR2 SVGIG (reference sequence). The CDR3 totals 11 residues. Produced via immunoSEQ multiplex PCR; TCRdb's table is partial and in-frame only. The repertoire has approximately 110,000 clones, 74% of them found once; the top ten carry 4.5% to 6%. The sequence was obtained from a man older than 75 with COVID-19, enrolled during active disease. V is TRBV30 and J is TRBJ2-3; D is perhaps TRBD2 (5 bases). Sequenced input: peripheral blood. CDR3 DNA: TGTGCCTCAACTAGTTCGGATACGCAGTATTTT. It translates to CASTSSDTQYF.